The entry that follows covers one T cell receptor (beta chain) sequence. The authors' processing: Nucleated cell counts were estimated from reference gene primer amplification. Profiled with immunoSEQ multiplex PCR; TCRdb holds only in-frame clones, not every one. D and trimming come from the DNA, and the V and J calls and clone size come from that table. The sample has about 87,000 clones; 80% to 85% are singletons. V gave up 4 bases and J gave up 0 bases, with 9 bases separating them. The CDR3 contains 15 residues. In germline, CDR1 is MNHEY, CDR2 SVGEGT. The data were obtained in a study of blood T cell repertoires in COVID-19. Study background: Sites in the United States, Italy and Spain provided acute and convalescent COVID-19 samples. In each case, the material was cDNA or gDNA derived from T cells, B-cell-depleted T cells, or PBMCs.

Sequencing input: peripheral blood. The receptor was isolated from an elderly woman with active or convalescent COVID-19. The chain uses TRBV6-2 or TRBV6-3 and TRBJ1-4; possibly TRBD1 for D (5 bases). The CDR3 sequence is CASSFRVTTNEKLFF. For the CDR3, the DNA is TGTGCCAGCAGTTTCAGGGTTACAACTAATGAAAAACTGTTTTTT.